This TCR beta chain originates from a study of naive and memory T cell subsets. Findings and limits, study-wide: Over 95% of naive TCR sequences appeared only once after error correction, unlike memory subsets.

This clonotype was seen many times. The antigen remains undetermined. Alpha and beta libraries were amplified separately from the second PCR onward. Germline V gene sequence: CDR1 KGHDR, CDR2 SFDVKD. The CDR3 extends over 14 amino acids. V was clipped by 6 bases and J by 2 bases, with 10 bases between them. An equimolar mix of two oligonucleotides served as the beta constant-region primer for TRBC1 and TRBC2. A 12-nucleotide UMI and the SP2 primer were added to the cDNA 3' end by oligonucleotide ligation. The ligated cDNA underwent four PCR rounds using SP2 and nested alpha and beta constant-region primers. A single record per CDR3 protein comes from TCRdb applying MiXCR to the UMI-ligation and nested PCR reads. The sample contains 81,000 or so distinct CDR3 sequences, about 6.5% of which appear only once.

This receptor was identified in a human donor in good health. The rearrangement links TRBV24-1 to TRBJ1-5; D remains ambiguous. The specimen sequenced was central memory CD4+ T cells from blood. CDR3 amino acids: CATSTAKGNQPQHF. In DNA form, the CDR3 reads TGTGCCACCAGTACGGCCAAGGGCAATCAGCCCCAGCATTTT.